This T cell receptor beta chain derives from a study of shared clonotypes between healthy human individuals. On the study more broadly: The donors, a couple of women and three men, were aged 18 to 49.

The CDR3 totals 15 residues. The germline gives CDR1 MNHEY, CDR2 SMNVEV (reference sequence). V was pared by 7 bases and J by 0 bases, with 5 bases of the junction left unmatched. CD45RO-negative cells were positively selected for CCR7, leaving out terminally differentiated effector memory CD45RA+ cells. In the authors' workflow: For the immunoSEQ data, sequences were junction-only without quality scores, so filtering differed. Sequencing used immunoSEQ multiplex PCR; TCRdb keeps in-frame clones, though not all of them. V and J calls and clone size come straight from that table; D and trimming were deduced from the DNA. The sample includes about 1,800,000 clones, about 95% seen only once; the top ten take more than 0.95%.

This clonotype originated in a man aged 18-30 years in good health. Input material: naive CD8+ T cells sorted from blood. The J gene is TRBJ2-2, the V gene TRBV27; 7 bases match TRBD1. CDR3 loop: CASKGTDSNTGELFF. CDR3 in DNA: TGTGCCAGCAAAGGGACAGATTCGAACACCGGGGAGCTGTTTTTT.